Here is one T cell receptor beta chain with its context. What it binds is not known. The authors incorporated unique molecular identifiers into the TCR beta cDNA libraries. T cells numbering roughly 1 to 10 million yielded around 500,000 cDNA molecules. One entry per CDR3 protein, called by TCRdb with MiXCR from the PCR reads. The sample records approximately 660,000 distinct CDR3 sequences, roughly three fifths being singletons. These data are taken from a study of post-analysis software for immune sequencing data. Background on the study: Relapsing-remitting, secondary progressive and progressive-relapsing multiple sclerosis courses were included.

Study-wide findings and caveats: The study found significantly lower normalized Chao1 diversity in multiple sclerosis patients than in controls. F measure showed strong co-clustering of same-batch samples.

The receptor was isolated from a girl aged 2 to 9 with multiple sclerosis. Sequencing used blood.

CDR3 loop: CSAHGWTSGNNEQFF. The CDR3 DNA is TGCAGTGCCCATGGCTGGACTAGCGGAAACAATGAGCAGTTCTTC. This chain connects TRBV20-1 to TRBJ2-1, with 10 positions matching TRBD2. This CDR3 is built from 15 residues. Trimming removed 6 bases from V and 5 bases from J; junction bases left unmatched: 10. CDR1 and CDR2 from the germline V gene are DFQATT and SNEGSKA (reference sequence).